The clone carrying this T cell receptor beta chain was detected a few times. Antigen specificity is unknown. The data belong to a study of T-cell memory formation after mild COVID-19. Overall study findings and caveats: That cross-reactive memory joined was suggested by some responding clones appearing in pre-infection memory. The CD4+ clones that contracted clustered mainly within CM and EM, and the CD8+ clones concentrated in EMRA.

The CDR3 has 16 residues. CDR1 and CDR2 from the germline V gene are SGHTA and FQGNSA. Trimming pared 5 bases from V and 2 bases from J, leaving 16 bases between. TCRdb recomputed calls from the 5' RACE reads with MiXCR, one row per CDR3 protein. The table lists roughly 450,000 distinct CDR3 sequences, 18% of them singletons. The sample comprised PBMCs or a T cell subset sorted from them (not recorded which). V is TRBV7-2 and J is TRBJ2-4; D gene uncertain. The source is an adult woman who had mild COVID-19 (a few samples of this study predate the infection). Cell type and time point are not known. The CDR3 DNA reads TGTGCCAGCAGCGACTGGCTCCTCGGGTCCAAAAACATTCAGTACTTC. Its translation: CASSDWLLGSKNIQYF.